The 23 T cell receptor beta chains below all came from one sample that was sequenced in a study of cytomegalovirus exposure and HLA in healthy donors. The PCR employed 60 Vbeta primers together with 13 Jbeta primers. Libraries were prepared by immunoSEQ multiplex PCR; TCRdb keeps only in-frame clonotypes and omits some of them. Of approximately 150,000 clones in the sample, 65% to 90% were seen once. Input material: PBMCs. The receptors stem from a man aged 45-60 years in good health and CMV-seropositive.

This rearrangement joins TRBV6-1 to TRBJ2-7; 7 nucleotides line up with TRBD1. V was pared by 5 bases and J by 5 bases, with 6 bases of the junction left unmatched. Per germline, CDR1 MNHNS and CDR2 SASEGT. There are 13 residues in the CDR3. In DNA, the CDR3 is TGTGCCAGCAGTAGCAGGGGGATCCACGAGCAGTACTTC. Protein: CASSSRGIHEQYF.

This clone was picked up a small number of times. The chain employs TRBV2 and TRBJ2-1, with 14 bases matching TRBD2. V shed 6 bases and J 9 bases; nucleotides not matched to a gene: 7. CDR3 length: 15 residues. CDR1 SNHLY and CDR2 FYNNEI come from the germline V gene. CDR3 region: CASRLGLAGDGEQFF. CDR3 nucleotides: TGTGCCAGCAGACTGGGACTAGCGGGAGACGGTGAGCAGTTCTTC. The full variable domain, in which reference TRBV2 and TRBJ2-1 provide the parts outside the CDR3, is EPEVTQTPSHQVTQMGQEVILRCVPISNHLYFYWYRQILGQKVEFLVSFYNNEISEKSEIFDDQFSVERPDGSNFTLKIRSTKLEDSAMYFCASRLGLAGDGEQFFGPGTRLTVL.

This sequence joins TRBV7-2 and TRBJ1-5, with D possibly TRBD1 on 6 matching bases. CDR1 is SGHTA, CDR2 FQGNSA, per germline. The V gene lost 2 bases and the J gene lost 9 bases, with 20 bases spanning the gap. This CDR3 spans 16 amino acids. CDR3 nucleotides: TGTGCCAGCAGCTTATCCCGGGACACCGGGTCAGGGCCCCAGCATTTT. Translation gives CASSLSRDTGSGPQHF.

The chain joins TRBV30 to TRBJ1-1; D call uncertain. Trimming left V 2 bases short and J 2 bases short, with 15 bases between. The CDR3 sequence is 15 residues long. Germline loops: CDR1 GTSNPN, CDR2 SVGIG (reference sequence). The CDR3: CAWSPGPVANTEAFF. The CDR3 coding sequence is TGTGCCTGGAGTCCCGGCCCGGTAGCTAACACTGAAGCTTTCTTT.

The V gene is TRBV4-1, the J gene TRBJ2-3; D remains unclear. The CDR3 is made up of 16 amino acids. From germline, CDR1 is MGHRA and CDR2 YSYEKL. V lost 4 bases to trimming and J lost 0 bases, with 14 bases between them. The CDR3 reads CASSPHSYLSTDTQYF. The CDR3 region has the DNA TGCGCCAGCAGCCCCCACAGCTACCTCAGCACAGATACGCAGTATTTT.

The chain recombines TRBV5-1 with TRBJ2-1, with TRBD2 identical over 13 bases. Germline V lookup: CDR1 SGHRS, CDR2 YFSETQ. The CDR3 runs to 17 residues. Trimming at V came to 1 base and at J to 4 bases, leaving 5 bases not matched to a gene. CDR3: CASSLFTSGGGYNEQFF. The CDR3 region has the DNA TGCGCCAGCAGCTTGTTCACTAGCGGGGGGGGATACAATGAGCAGTTCTTC.

This rearrangement joins TRBV11-2 to TRBJ2-1; D not certain. Trimming left V 4 bases short and J 3 bases short, with 16 bases between. In germline, CDR1 is SGHAT, CDR2 FQNNGV. The CDR3 is 16 amino acids. This CDR3 is CASSSPRSVLYNEQFF. CDR3 coding DNA: TGTGCCAGCAGCTCCCCAAGGAGCGTACTCTACAATGAGCAGTTCTTC.

This chain uses TRBV9 with TRBJ2-3, with 10 bases that match TRBD2. CDR1 and CDR2 from the germline V gene are SGDLS and YYNGEE. Trimming at V came to 0 bases and at J to 1 base, leaving 11 bases not matched to a gene. There are 19 residues in the CDR3. DNA for the CDR3: TGTGCCAGCAGCGTAGTAGGAGCGGGGGGGCCGCGGGGCACAGATACGCAGTATTTT. Its translation is CASSVVGAGGPRGTDTQYF.

The J gene is TRBJ2-2, the V gene TRBV29-1; 9 bases are shared with TRBD1. The CDR3 consists of 14 residues. CDR1 and CDR2 (germline): SQVTM, ANQGSEA. V gave up 5 bases and J gave up 6 bases; unmatched junction bases: 7. DNA for the CDR3: TGCAGCGTTAATGAGGGACAGGGTGCCGGGGAGCTGTTTTTT. Its translation is CSVNEGQGAGELFF.

The genes are TRBV4-2 and TRBJ1-1, with D unclear. CDR3 size: 13 residues. Germline V lookup: CDR1 LGHNA, CDR2 YNFKEQ. Trimming pared 2 bases from V and 3 bases from J, leaving 7 bases between. CDR3 sequence reads: CASSQSSYTEAFF. For the CDR3, the DNA is TGTGCCAGCAGCCAATCCTCGTACACTGAAGCTTTCTTT.

This sequence joins TRBV6-1 and TRBJ2-3; 7 positions match TRBD2. V was pared by 6 bases and J by 2 bases, with 8 bases of the junction left unmatched. CDR1 and CDR2 (germline): MNHNS, SASEGT. This CDR3 contains 15 residues. The CDR3 is CASRLSGAATDTQYF. The DNA for the CDR3 is TGTGCCAGCAGATTAAGCGGGGCGGCCACAGATACGCAGTATTTT.

The J gene is TRBJ1-1, the V gene TRBV28; D may be TRBD1 (5 bases). The V gene's germline CDR1 is MDHEN and CDR2 SYDVKM. The CDR3 runs to 14 residues. Trimming took 5 bases from V and 5 from J, leaving 15 bases between them. CDR3 nucleotides: TGTGCCAGCAGTCAAATCTACGGGGGGACTGAAGCTTTCTTT. It encodes CASSQIYGGTEAFF.

This chain uses TRBV28 with TRBJ2-5, with TRBD1 identical over 7 bases. Germline CDR1 and CDR2: MDHEN and SYDVKM. The V gene end was trimmed by 3 bases and the J gene end by 4 bases; junction bases not matched to a gene: 8. The CDR3 has 15 amino acids. The CDR3 bases are TGTGCCAGCAGTTTGGCCGACAGGGCTTTAGAGACCCAGTACTTC. Translating it yields CASSLADRALETQYF.

The sample holds a few counts of this clone. V and J are TRBV19 and TRBJ1-2, with TRBD1 as a possible D gene (5 bases). Trimming pared 3 bases from V and 3 bases from J, leaving 8 bases between. This CDR3 has 13 amino acids. Germline V CDR1 and CDR2: LNHDA, SQIVND (reference sequence). DNA for the CDR3: TGTGCCAGTAGTATCGACAGCCACTATGGCTACACCTTC. It encodes CASSIDSHYGYTF.

This clone is a singleton in its sample. The V gene is TRBV9, the J gene TRBJ2-5; 9 bases are a match to TRBD2. The ends lost 1 base at V and 4 bases at J; junction bases unmatched: 5. CDR1 and CDR2 from the germline V gene are SGDLS and YYNGEE. The CDR3 covers 15 residues. As DNA, the CDR3 is TGTGCCAGCAGCGTAAGCGGGGGGTCGGGAGAGACCCAGTACTTC. Translation gives CASSVSGGSGETQYF.

The V gene is TRBV27, the J gene TRBJ1-6; D may be TRBD1 (5 bases). Germline-derived CDR1 and CDR2 are MNHEY and SMNVEV (reference sequence). The ends were cut back, 3 bases at V and 7 bases at J, with 13 bases in the middle. CDR3 length equals 15 residues. The CDR3 region is CASSFGTTANSPLHF. As DNA, the CDR3 is TGTGCCAGCAGTTTCGGCACGACAGCAAATTCACCCCTCCACTTT.

V usage is TRBV7-9 and J usage is TRBJ2-2, with 12 bases matching TRBD2. Germline V gene sequence: CDR1 SEHNR, CDR2 FQNEAQ (reference sequence). J lost 5 bases, V lost 0 bases, and 7 bases had no gene match. CDR3 length: 18 amino acids. The CDR3 loop reads CASSLADLAGGPTGELFF. The CDR3 DNA follows: TGTGCCAGCAGCTTAGCCGACCTAGCGGGGGGGCCGACCGGGGAGCTGTTTTTT. The whole variable domain, remainder taken from reference TRBV7-9 and TRBJ2-2, is DTGVSQNPRHKITKRGQNVTFRCDPISEHNRLYWYRQTLGQGPEFLTYFQNEAQLEKSRLLSDRFSAERPKGSFSTLEIQRTEQGDSAMYLCASSLADLAGGPTGELFFGEGSRLTVL.

V gene TRBV5-1 combines with J gene TRBJ1-1; 12 nucleotides align to TRBD1. Looked up from germline, CDR1 is SGHRS and CDR2 is YFSETQ. Trimming at V came to 4 bases and at J to 7 bases, leaving 14 bases not matched to a gene. The CDR3 sequence is 17 residues long. Here the CDR3 DNA reads TGCGCCAGCAGCCTCCGGGACAGGGGGCGAGGGGGACTTGAAGCTTTCTTT. Protein: CASSLRDRGRGGLEAFF.

For the CDR3, the DNA is TGCAGCGTTCTCAACTCGCGGGAGGGCCCTGTAGATGAGCAGTTCTTC. Amino acid sequence: CSVLNSREGPVDEQFF. This sequence joins TRBV29-1 and TRBJ2-1, with 9 nucleotides matching TRBD2. The length of the CDR3 is 16 residues. The J segment lost 8 bases and the V segment lost 5 bases, leaving 16 bases of the junction unmatched. Looked up from germline, CDR1 is SQVTM and CDR2 is ANQGSEA.

The chain has TRBV29-1 and TRBJ2-7; D is unclear. This CDR3 has 15 residues. CDR1 is SQVTM and CDR2 is ANQGSEA in the germline V gene. The ends were cut back, 5 bases at V and 5 bases at J, with 22 bases in the middle. The CDR3 loop is CSVRNRSGLPHEQYF. CDR3 bases: TGCAGCGTTAGGAACCGATCGGGTCTCCCCCACGAGCAGTACTTC.

The V gene is TRBV19, the J gene TRBJ1-3; maybe TRBD1 (5 bases). With 7 bases removed from V and 0 bases from J, the gap between germline ends came to 19 bases. There are 17 residues in the CDR3. Germline CDR1 reads LNHDA; CDR2 reads SQIVND (reference sequence). The chain's CDR3 is CASTNPRDFSSGNTIYF. The CDR3 nucleotides read TGTGCCAGTACCAACCCCCGGGACTTTTCCTCTGGAAACACCATATATTTT.

The chain has TRBV7-9 and TRBJ1-1; the D is unclear. The V end lost 1 base, the J end lost 4 bases, and 13 bases lay between the germline ends. The CDR3 is 15 residues long. Germline V gene data show CDR1 as SEHNR and CDR2 as FQNEAQ (reference sequence). The DNA for the CDR3 is TGTGCCAGCAGCTTAGTAACCGGGAGCGGCACTGAAGCTTTCTTT. Residues: CASSLVTGSGTEAFF. The full variable domain, its missing parts supplied by reference TRBV7-9 and TRBJ1-1, is DTGVSQNPRHKITKRGQNVTFRCDPISEHNRLYWYRQTLGQGPEFLTYFQNEAQLEKSRLLSDRFSAERPKGSFSTLEIQRTEQGDSAMYLCASSLVTGSGTEAFFGQGTRLTVV.

The J gene is TRBJ2-3, the V gene TRBV6-1; tentative D call: TRBD1 (6 bases). The CDR3 has 15 residues. Trimming took 5 bases from V and 1 from J, leaving 13 bases between them. Germline lookup yields CDR1 MNHNS and CDR2 SASEGT. The CDR3 reads CASSSDRIGTDTQYF. As DNA, the CDR3 is TGTGCCAGCAGTTCCGACAGGATAGGCACAGATACGCAGTATTTT.